The 5 T cell receptor beta chains presented below share a single source sample, sequenced in a study of blood T cell repertoires in COVID-19. TCRdb keeps only in-frame clones here, not all; method: immunoSEQ multiplex PCR. The data show about 180,000 clones, roughly 77% seen once. Sample: peripheral blood. The source of these receptors is a man in his 70s with active or convalescent COVID-19.

The chain combines TRBV21-1 with TRBJ2-3; TRBD2 is taken as the D call from the table, unchecked against the DNA. TRBV21-1 represents a pseudogene. The CDR3 extends over 16 amino acids. The CDR3 sequence: CATGGKLARATDTQYF. The CDR3 DNA reads as TGTGCCACGGGCGGCAAACTAGCGAGGGCCACAGATACGCAGTATTTT.

The V call is TRBV30, the J call TRBJ2-7; 8 nucleotides agree with TRBD1. Germline loops: CDR1 GTSNPN, CDR2 SVGIG (reference sequence). This CDR3 has 15 amino acids. The J segment lost 0 bases and the V segment lost 2 bases, leaving 6 bases of the junction unmatched. Here the CDR3 DNA reads TGTGCCTGGAGTAGACAGGGGCTCGCCTCCTACGAGCAGTACTTC. Its translation: CAWSRQGLASYEQYF.

The chain joins TRBV6-5 to TRBJ2-5; D remains ambiguous. Between the trimmed V and J ends, which lost 6 bases and 1 base, there was a span of 15 bases. CDR1 is MNHEY, CDR2 SVGAGI, per germline. CDR3 length equals 15 residues. The CDR3 loop is CASSLTYRFQETQYF. The CDR3 nucleotides read TGTGCCAGCAGCCTCACCTACAGATTCCAAGAGACCCAGTACTTC.

The genes are TRBV12-3 or TRBV12-4 and TRBJ1-2; no firm D call. The CDR3 totals 12 residues. Trimming removed 4 bases at V and 2 bases at J, with 5 bases between. Here the CDR3 reads CASSSLNYGYTF. The CDR3 DNA reads as TGTGCCAGCAGTTCCCTGAACTATGGCTACACCTTC.

The chain employs TRBV4-2 and TRBJ2-7, with TRBD2 as a possible D gene (5 bases). Germline lookup yields CDR1 LGHNA and CDR2 YNFKEQ. V lost 1 base to trimming and J lost 5 bases, with 12 bases between them. CDR3 size: 14 residues. The chain's CDR3 is CASSQAGRGNEQYF. The CDR3 region has the DNA TGTGCCAGCAGCCAAGCTGGCCGGGGAAACGAGCAGTACTTC.